A single TCR beta chain is shown here with its context. Antigen unknown. This entry is derived from a study of OX40 agonist ivuxolimab in advanced cancers. Profiled with immunoSEQ multiplex PCR; TCRdb holds only in-frame clones, not every one. The table shows 95,000 to 110,000 clones, with less than 95% occurring only once. Overall study results and limits: The study found that CD8+ T cells averaged more expanded clones than CD4+.

V lost 6 bases, J lost 5 bases, and 25 bases lay in between. Germline-derived CDR1 and CDR2 are MNHEY and SMNVEV (reference sequence). CDR3 length equals 17 residues. This sequence was found in an adult with an advanced solid tumor such as melanoma, head and neck, liver or kidney cancer. Sequencing used CD4+ or CD8+ T cells sorted from blood, obtained in a trial of the OX40 agonist ivuxolimab. This rearrangement joins TRBV27 to TRBJ1-1, with D tentatively TRBD1 (6 bases). The CDR3 is CASSAHPGSGAGTEAFF. For the CDR3, the DNA is TGTGCCAGCAGCGCCCACCCCGGCTCAGGGGCAGGAACTGAAGCTTTCTTT.